The 7 T cell receptor beta chains presented below share a single source sample, sequenced in a study of blood T cell repertoires in COVID-19. Clones were sequenced by immunoSEQ multiplex PCR, and TCRdb holds only the in-frame ones, with some missing. Counted here are more than 85,000 clones, around 90% occurring once; the ten biggest clones make up around 5%. The sequenced sample was peripheral blood. The receptor set was obtained from a woman between 50 and 59 years old with COVID-19, enrolled during active disease.

The CDR3 DNA is TGTGCCAGCAGCCCGACCGTGGGGGGAATTCAGTACTTC. Protein: CASSPTVGGIQYF. The chain joins TRBV7-3 to TRBJ2-4; a possible D gene is TRBD2 (6 bases). V gave up 5 bases and J gave up 10 bases, with 15 bases separating them. The CDR3 is 13 residues long. Germline values: CDR1 SGHTA, CDR2 FQGTGA.

The chain is built from TRBV4-3 and TRBJ1-3; D not resolved. Germline CDR1 is LGHNA and CDR2 is YSLEER. CDR3 length: 17 amino acids. V lost 0 bases and J 0 bases, leaving 12 bases between the germline ends. The DNA of the CDR3 is TGCGCCAGCAGCCAAGACCCCCAAACCAGCTCTGGAAACACCATATATTTT. Translated, it gives CASSQDPQTSSGNTIYF.

V gene TRBV6-5 combines with J gene TRBJ2-3, with D possibly being TRBD1 (6 bases). V dropped 7 bases and J dropped 4 bases, with 15 bases sitting between them. Germline CDR1 is MNHEY and CDR2 is SVGAGI. The CDR3 spans 14 residues. The CDR3 DNA is TGTGCCAGCAACAGGGACGGGCTCGCAGATACGCAGTATTTT. It yields the protein CASNRDGLADTQYF.

The chain couples TRBV29-1 to TRBJ2-3, with D possibly being TRBD1 (6 bases). The length of the CDR3 is 14 residues. The V end was cut by 7 bases, the J end by 1 base, with 15 bases between. Germline V gene sequence: CDR1 SQVTM, CDR2 ANQGSEA. The CDR3: CSAQQGTGTDTQYF. The CDR3 nucleotides read TGCAGCGCCCAACAGGGAACGGGCACAGATACGCAGTATTTT.

There are a few counts of this clone. This chain joins TRBV5-1 and TRBJ1-5; possibly TRBD1 for D (5 bases). Per germline, CDR1 SGHRS and CDR2 YFSETQ. CDR3 length equals 17 residues. The germline V and J ends were trimmed by 0 bases and 0 bases, with 13 bases remaining between them. The CDR3 is CASSLAFWTNSNQPQHF. The CDR3 DNA reads TGCGCCAGCAGCTTGGCATTCTGGACAAATAGCAATCAGCCCCAGCATTTT.

This chain uses TRBV7-2 with TRBJ1-2, with unresolved D. This CDR3 contains 13 residues. Germline-derived CDR1 and CDR2 are SGHTA and FQGNSA. V lost 0 bases and J lost 8, with 10 bases in between. The CDR3 region is CASSLARAGGYTF. CDR3 nucleotides: TGTGCCAGCAGCTTAGCGCGTGCGGGAGGCTACACCTTC.

The rearrangement links TRBV28 to TRBJ1-6, with 7 positions matching TRBD1. CDR1 and CDR2 (germline): MDHEN, SYDVKM. This CDR3 has 16 amino acids. The ends lost 6 bases at V and 5 bases at J; junction bases unmatched: 10. CDR3 sequence (DNA): TGTGCCAGCAGACCGTCGGGACAGTTTAATAATTCACCCCTCCACTTT. Translation gives CASRPSGQFNNSPLHF.